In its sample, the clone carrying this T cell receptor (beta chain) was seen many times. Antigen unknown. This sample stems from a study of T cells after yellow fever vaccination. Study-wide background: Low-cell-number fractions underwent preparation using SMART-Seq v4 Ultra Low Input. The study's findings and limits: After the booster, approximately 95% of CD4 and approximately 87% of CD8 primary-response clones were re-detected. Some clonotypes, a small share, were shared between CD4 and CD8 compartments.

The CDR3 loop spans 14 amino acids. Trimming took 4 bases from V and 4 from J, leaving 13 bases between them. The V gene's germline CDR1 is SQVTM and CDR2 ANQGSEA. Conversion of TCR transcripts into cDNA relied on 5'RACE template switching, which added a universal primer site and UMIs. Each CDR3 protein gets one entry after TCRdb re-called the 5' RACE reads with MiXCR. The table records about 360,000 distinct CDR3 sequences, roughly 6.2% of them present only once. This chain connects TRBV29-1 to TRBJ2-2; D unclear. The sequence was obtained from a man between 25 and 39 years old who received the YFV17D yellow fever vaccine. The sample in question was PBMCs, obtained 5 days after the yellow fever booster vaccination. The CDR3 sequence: CSVVSWSGTGELFF. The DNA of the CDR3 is TGCAGCGTTGTAAGTTGGTCGGGCACCGGGGAGCTGTTTTTT.